This is a list of T cell receptor beta chains from one sample in a study of graft-versus-host responses after intestinal transplantation. Their cognate antigens are unknown. Libraries were prepared by immunoSEQ multiplex PCR; TCRdb keeps only in-frame clonotypes and omits some of them. The sample has around 55,000 clones; about 89% are singletons. Sample: unstimulated CD4+ T cells sorted from spleen or lymph node cells, taken before transplant. Source of these receptors: a human donor who was the organ donor for an intestinal transplant. CDR3s include the opening cysteine and the closing phenylalanine or tryptophan. The D gene is left open where the match is weak. The size of a clone is reported for some rows only, either as once, few or many, or as a class for expanded clones.

j_gene | d_gene | abundance | v_gene | len | CDR3nt | CDR3aa
TRBJ1-4 | TRBD1 | . | TRBV10-1 | 14 | TGCGCCAGCATTACCGGGACAGGCCGTAAAAAACTGTTTTTT | CASITGTGRKKLFF
TRBJ2-3 | TRBD1 | . | TRBV29-1 | 12 | TGCAGCGGACAGGGGACCCTCAATACGCAGTATTTT | CSGQGTLNTQYF
TRBJ1-1 | . | . | TRBV12-5 | 11 | TGTGCTAGTGGGCAGGGCACTGAAGCTTTCTTT | CASGQGTEAFF
TRBJ2-3 | TRBD2 | . | TRBV5-4 | 16 | TGTGCCAGCAGCCCCGCAGGCGGGAGGTCCACAGATACGCAGTATTTT | CASSPAGGRSTDTQYF
TRBJ2-7 | . | . | TRBV2 | 12 | TGTGCCAGCAGTGCGTCAGACTACGAGCAGTACTTC | CASSASDYEQYF
TRBJ2-7 | TRBD1 | . | TRBV19 | 14 | TGTGCCAGTAGCACCGGGACAGGGGGTTACGAGCAGTACTTC | CASSTGTGGYEQYF
TRBJ2-3 | . | once | TRBV9 | 14 | TGTGCCAGCAGCGTAGCCCCCCCGGGAGATACGCAGTATTTT | CASSVAPPGDTQYF
TRBJ2-7 | . | . | TRBV9 | 16 | TGTGCCAGCAGCGCACACCGGGACAAAGGGGCCCACGAGCAGTACTTC | CASSAHRDKGAHEQYF
TRBJ1-2 | TRBD1 | . | TRBV4-1 | 14 | TGCGCCAGCAGCAGGACAGGGGAAGGCTATGGCTACACCTTC | CASSRTGEGYGYTF
TRBJ1-4 | . | . | TRBV4-2 | 18 | TGTGCCAGCAGCCAGGGGAGGGCAGGGGCGTCAACTAATGAAAAACTGTTTTTT | CASSQGRAGASTNEKLFF
TRBJ1-2 | TRBD1 | . | TRBV9 | 15 | TGTGCCAGCAGCGTAGGGGGGACAGGGCCCCATGGCTACACCTTC | CASSVGGTGPHGYTF
TRBJ1-1 | . | . | TRBV9 | 13 | TGTGCCAGCAGCCACAGGTTAAACACTGAAGCTTTCTTT | CASSHRLNTEAFF
TRBJ2-2 | . | . | TRBV6-5 | 12 | TGTGCCAGCAGTTCAACAACCGGGGAGCTGTTTTTT | CASSSTTGELFF
TRBJ1-5 | . | . | TRBV6-1 | 12 | TGTGCCAGCAAGCGGGGCGGACAGCCCCAGCATTTT | CASKRGGQPQHF
TRBJ2-2 | . | . | TRBV9 | 14 | TGTGCCAGCAGCGTAGCGGTCCCCACCGGGGAGCTGTTTTTT | CASSVAVPTGELFF
TRBJ1-1 | . | . | TRBV6-5 | 14 | TGTGCCAGCAGTTACCAGGGGAAAAACACTGAAGCTTTCTTT | CASSYQGKNTEAFF
TRBJ2-1 | . | few | TRBV4-1 | 16 | TGCGCCAGCAGCCAACCTACAGTTAGCTCCTACAATGAGCAGTTCTTC | CASSQPTVSSYNEQFF
TRBJ1-4 | . | . | TRBV5-6 | 14 | TGTGCCAGCAGCTTGCACAGGGTCGATGAAAAACTGTTTTTT | CASSLHRVDEKLFF
TRBJ2-6 | TRBD2 | . | TRBV18 | 18 | TGTGCCAGCTCACCCAGACTAGCGGGAGAACCTGGGGCCAACGTCCTGACTTTC | CASSPRLAGEPGANVLTF
TRBJ2-2 | TRBD1 | . | TRBV5-1 | 15 | TGCGCCAGCAGCCCCGGGACAGGGAACACCGGGGAGCTGTTTTTT | CASSPGTGNTGELFF
TRBJ1-3 | . | . | TRBV28 | 12 | TGTGCCAGCAGTTTCCGAGGGTTTGCCATATATTTT | CASSFRGFAIYF
TRBJ2-5 | . | . | TRBV18 | 13 | TGTGCCAGCTCACTAAGCAACCAAGAGACCCAGTACTTC | CASSLSNQETQYF
TRBJ1-1 | . | . | TRBV18 | 12 | TGTGCCAGCTCACCAACAGGACGTGAAGCTTTCTTT | CASSPTGREAFF
TRBJ2-3 | TRBD1 | . | TRBV25-1 | 15 | TGTGCCAGCAGTGACCGCGAGAGGGGGCCAGATACGCAGTATTTT | CASSDRERGPDTQYF
TRBJ1-2 | . | . | TRBV20-1 | 11 | TGCAGTGGAGTCGGAGTTCTTGGCTACACCTTC | CSGVGVLGYTF
TRBJ2-7 | . | . | TRBV5-6 | 16 | TGTGCCAGCAGCCCGCAAACCGGGTCGCCGGCCTACGAGCAGTACTTC | CASSPQTGSPAYEQYF
TRBJ1-1 | TRBD1 | . | TRBV11-3 | 12 | TGTGCCAGACAGGGGGCGCGTTCTGAAGCTTTCTTT | CARQGARSEAFF
TRBJ2-7 | TRBD1 | . | TRBV28 | 16 | TGTGCCAGCAGTGGAGACCGGGACAGGGGATCCTACGAGCAGTACTTC | CASSGDRDRGSYEQYF
TRBJ2-7 | TRBD2 | . | TRBV18 | 16 | TGTGCCAGCTCACCACAGCGCGGGGGTGGGAGCTACGAGCAGTACTTC | CASSPQRGGGSYEQYF
TRBJ2-1 | TRBD2 | . | TRBV29-1 | 15 | TGCAGCGTGGGTCGATGGGTAGCGGGAACGTTCGAGCAGTTCTTC | CSVGRWVAGTFEQFF
TRBJ2-7 | TRBD2 | . | TRBV5-6 | 16 | TGTGCCAGCAGCTCCGGGCGGGGACTAGCGACGTACGAGCAGTACTTC | CASSSGRGLATYEQYF
TRBJ2-5 | . | . | TRBV5-1 | 15 | TGCGCCAGCGCCCGAGGGACCGGGAGTACAGAGACCCAGTACTTC | CASARGTGSTETQYF
TRBJ2-1 | TRBD2 | . | TRBV9 | 15 | TGTGCCAGCAGCGTAGGAGTAGCGGGTCACAATGAGCAGTTCTTC | CASSVGVAGHNEQFF
TRBJ1-5 | . | . | TRBV2 | 13 | TGTGCCAGCACCACTCAGGGGAATCAGCCCCAGCATTTT | CASTTQGNQPQHF
TRBJ1-1 | . | . | TRBV28 | 14 | TGTGCCAGCAACCGACCCGGGAGGAACACTGAAGCTTTCTTT | CASNRPGRNTEAFF
TRBJ2-1 | TRBD2 | few | TRBV6-6 | 15 | TGTGCCAGCAGAGGGACTAGCGGGATTGAGGATGAGCAGTTCTTC | CASRGTSGIEDEQFF
TRBJ2-6 | . | . | TRBV28 | 20 | TGTGCCAGCGGGGGGGCGGGAGATACCTCGACACGCCCTGGGGCCAACGTCCTGACTTTC | CASGGAGDTSTRPGANVLTF
TRBJ2-7 | TRBD1 | . | TRBV28 | 16 | TGTGCCAGCAGTTCCCCCCGGGACAGGGAAGAGTACGAGCAGTACTTC | CASSSPRDREEYEQYF
TRBJ1-1 | . | . | TRBV5-8 | 14 | TGTGCCAGCAGCTTTAGAGGAGACAGAGTTGAAGCTTTCTTT | CASSFRGDRVEAFF
TRBJ2-1 | TRBD2 | . | TRBV4-2 | 17 | TGTGCCAGCAGCCGATACGCGGGACTAGCGGATTACAATGAGCAGTTCTTC | CASSRYAGLADYNEQFF
TRBJ2-5 | TRBD1 | . | TRBV6-5 | 15 | TGTGCCAGCAGCTCGACAGGGGGCTTGAAAGAGACCCAGTACTTC | CASSSTGGLKETQYF
TRBJ2-7 | . | . | TRBV5-5 | 14 | TGTGCCAGCAGCCGAGGCGGGGTTGGGCACGAGCAGTACTTC | CASSRGGVGHEQYF
TRBJ2-2 | . | . | TRBV6-6 | 12 | TGTGCCACCGAACAGCCGCCACAGAAGCTGTTTTTT | CATEQPPQKLFF
TRBJ2-7 | . | . | TRBV28 | 14 | TGTGCCAGCAGTTCGCCCGGGACACCCTACGAGCAGTACTTC | CASSSPGTPYEQYF
TRBJ1-5 | TRBD1 | . | TRBV28 | 15 | TGTGCCAGCAGTCTCCAGGGGGCCGGGAATCAGCCCCAGCATTTT | CASSLQGAGNQPQHF
TRBJ2-7 | . | . | TRBV2 | 14 | TGTGCCAGCAGTGAAGGGGGAGAAGGCTACGAGCAGTACTTC | CASSEGGEGYEQYF
TRBJ2-1 | . | . | TRBV28 | 14 | TGTGCCAGCAGTCCCTCGGTTAGGGAGAATGAGCAGTTCTTC | CASSPSVRENEQFF
TRBJ2-1 | TRBD2 | . | TRBV30 | 18 | TGTGCCTGGAGTGCAACCGCTATCCTAGCGGGAGGAAGTAATGAGCAGTTCTTC | CAWSATAILAGGSNEQFF